This TCR beta chain was observed in a study of T cell clonality in common variable immunodeficiency. Whole-study results and caveats: Shared TCRbeta clones were fewer between CVID subjects than controls. In common variable immunodeficiency, TCR beta chains reportedly carried fewer deletions and N-nucleotide insertions.

Donors gave roughly 5 to 8 ml heparinized peripheral whole blood. This clone was observed at least ten times. What it recognizes is unknown. Coverage ceases 3 residues before the CDR3 finishes, and the germline J gene fills in the end. Trimming removed 6 bases from V and 3 bases from J, with 13 bases in between. The V gene's germline CDR1 is DFQATT and CDR2 SNEGSKA (reference sequence). This CDR3 is built from 13 residues. Equal genomic DNA amounts from CVID and control samples were sequenced. Data came from immunoSEQ multiplex PCR; TCRdb stores just in-frame clones and leaves some out. The sample contains about 42,000 clones, none occurring once; around 5.8% lies in the top ten.

The sequenced material came from peripheral blood mononuclear cells. The TCR originated in a human donor with common variable immunodeficiency. The chain couples TRBV20-1 to TRBJ2-3, with TRBD2 as a possible D gene (5 bases). The sequenced CDR3 bases are TGCAGTGCCGGGGAGCGGAGGACAGATACG. It encodes CSAGERRTDT. The whole CDR3 sequence reads CSAGERRTDTQYF.